The TCR beta chain under discussion was sequenced for a study of graft-versus-host responses after intestinal transplantation. About the study: Isolated intestinal, liver-intestinal, or multivisceral transplants were what recipients had. Every recipient had anti-thymocyte globulin induction and approximately three years of tacrolimus plus steroids.

A note on this clone: Its specificity is not known.

Trimming left V 11 bases short and J 6 bases short, with 16 bases between. CDR3 size: 13 residues. Germline CDR1 is MNHNS and CDR2 is SASEGT. Profiling relied on immunoSEQ multiplex PCR, and the TCRdb table lists in-frame clones only, not all of them. The sample records some 110,000 clones, about 92% being singletons. Findings and caveats of the study: After transplant, early declines in HvG clones were associated with peak levels of circulating GvH clones. Some GvH clones were seen earlier in gut or blood, suggesting intestinal origin.

The input for sequencing was unstimulated CD8+ T cells sorted from spleen or lymph node cells, taken before transplant. The chain couples TRBV6-1 to TRBJ2-2; a weak D match, TRBD1 (5 bases). The sequence was obtained from a human donor who was the organ donor for an intestinal transplant. CDR3 nucleotide sequence: TGTGCCGCAGCCAACGAAGGGGCCGGGGAGCTGTTTTTT. It codes for CAAANEGAGELFF.